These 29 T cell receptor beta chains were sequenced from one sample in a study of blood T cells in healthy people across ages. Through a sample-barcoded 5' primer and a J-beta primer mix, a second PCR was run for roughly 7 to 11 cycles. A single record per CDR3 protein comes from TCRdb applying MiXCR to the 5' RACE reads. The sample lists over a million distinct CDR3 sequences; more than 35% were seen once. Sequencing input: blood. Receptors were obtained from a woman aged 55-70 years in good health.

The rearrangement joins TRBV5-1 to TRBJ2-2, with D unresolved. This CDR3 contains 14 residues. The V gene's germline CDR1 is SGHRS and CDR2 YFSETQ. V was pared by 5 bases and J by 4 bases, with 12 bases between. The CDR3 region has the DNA TGCGCCAGCAGACAAGCAGGCGGCACCGGGGAGCTGTTTTTT. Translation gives CASRQAGGTGELFF.

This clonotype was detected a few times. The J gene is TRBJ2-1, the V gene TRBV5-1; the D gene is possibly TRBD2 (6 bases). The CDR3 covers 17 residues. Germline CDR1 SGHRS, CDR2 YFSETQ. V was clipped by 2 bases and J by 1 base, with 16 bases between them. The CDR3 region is CASSFFWGELSYNEQFF. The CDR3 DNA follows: TGCGCCAGCAGCTTTTTTTGGGGGGAGTTATCCTACAATGAGCAGTTCTTC.

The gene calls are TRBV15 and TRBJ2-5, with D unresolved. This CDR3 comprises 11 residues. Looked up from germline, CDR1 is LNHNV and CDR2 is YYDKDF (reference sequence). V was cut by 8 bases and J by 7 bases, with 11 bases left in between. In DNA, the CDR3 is TGTGCCACCGGGCTAGGGTGGACCCAGTACTTC. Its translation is CATGLGWTQYF. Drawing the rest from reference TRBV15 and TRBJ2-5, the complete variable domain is DAMVIQNPRYQVTQFGKPVTLSCSQTLNHNVMYWYQQKSSQAPKLLFHYYDKDFNNEADTPDNFQSRRPNTSFCFLDIRSPGLGDTAMYLCATGLGWTQYFGPGTRLLVL.

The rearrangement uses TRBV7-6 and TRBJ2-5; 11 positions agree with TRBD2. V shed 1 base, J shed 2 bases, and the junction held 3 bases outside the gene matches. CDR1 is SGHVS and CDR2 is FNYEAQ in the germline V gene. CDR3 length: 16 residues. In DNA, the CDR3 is TGTGCCAGCAGCTTAGTAGCGGGAGGGGGTCAAGAGACCCAGTACTTC. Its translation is CASSLVAGGGQETQYF.

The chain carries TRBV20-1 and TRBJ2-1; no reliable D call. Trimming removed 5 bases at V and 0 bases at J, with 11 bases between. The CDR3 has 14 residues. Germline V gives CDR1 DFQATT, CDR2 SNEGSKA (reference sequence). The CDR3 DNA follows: TGCAGTGCTCGTAACCCCCTCTCCTACAATGAGCAGTTCTTC. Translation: CSARNPLSYNEQFF.

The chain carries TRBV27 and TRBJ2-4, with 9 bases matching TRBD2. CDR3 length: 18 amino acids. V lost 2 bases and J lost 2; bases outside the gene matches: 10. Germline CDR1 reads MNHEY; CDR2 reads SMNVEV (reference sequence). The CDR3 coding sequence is TGTGCCAGCAGTTTAGGGTCGGCGGGAGGGCCGACCAAAAACATTCAGTACTTC. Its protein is CASSLGSAGGPTKNIQYF.

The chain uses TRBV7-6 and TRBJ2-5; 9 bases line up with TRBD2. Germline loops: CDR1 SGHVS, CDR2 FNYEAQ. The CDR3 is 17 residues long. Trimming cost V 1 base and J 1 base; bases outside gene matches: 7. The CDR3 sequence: CASSLGGLASIQETQYF. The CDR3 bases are TGTGCCAGCAGCTTAGGAGGACTAGCGAGCATCCAAGAGACCCAGTACTTC. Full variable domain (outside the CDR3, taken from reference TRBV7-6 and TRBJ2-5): GAGVSQSPRYKVTKRGQDVALRCDPISGHVSLYWYRQALGQGPEFLTYFNYEAQQDKSGLPNDRFSAERPEGSISTLTIQRTEQRDSAMYRCASSLGGLASIQETQYFGPGTRLLVL.

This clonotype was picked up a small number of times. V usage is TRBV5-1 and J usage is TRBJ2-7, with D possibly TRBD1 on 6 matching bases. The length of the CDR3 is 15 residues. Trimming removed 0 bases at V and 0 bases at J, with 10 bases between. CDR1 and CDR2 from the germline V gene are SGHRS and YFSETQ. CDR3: CASSLVGRGSYEQYF. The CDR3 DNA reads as TGCGCCAGCAGCTTGGTTGGCAGGGGCTCCTACGAGCAGTACTTC.

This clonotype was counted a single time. The CDR3, as DNA: TGCAGTGCTAGTGCGGGGAACTATGGCTACACCTTC. It yields the protein CSASAGNYGYTF. This rearrangement joins TRBV20-1 to TRBJ1-2; D uncertain. The ends were cut back, 3 bases at V and 2 bases at J, with 7 bases in the middle. The CDR3 spans 12 residues. Germline CDR1 is DFQATT and CDR2 is SNEGSKA (reference sequence).

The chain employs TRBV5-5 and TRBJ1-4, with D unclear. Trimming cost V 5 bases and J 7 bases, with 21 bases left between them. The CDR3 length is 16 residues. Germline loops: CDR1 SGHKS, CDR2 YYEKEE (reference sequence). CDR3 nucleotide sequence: TGTGCCAGCAGTCTGGAAGCTGAGGGTAGGATTGAAAAACTGTTTTTT. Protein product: CASSLEAEGRIEKLFF.

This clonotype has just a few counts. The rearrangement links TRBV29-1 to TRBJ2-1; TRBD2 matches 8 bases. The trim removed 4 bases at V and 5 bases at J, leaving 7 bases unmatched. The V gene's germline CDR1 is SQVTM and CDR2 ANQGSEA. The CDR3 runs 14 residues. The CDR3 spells CSVVFGRVDNEQFF. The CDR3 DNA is TGCAGCGTTGTCTTCGGGAGGGTTGACAATGAGCAGTTCTTC.

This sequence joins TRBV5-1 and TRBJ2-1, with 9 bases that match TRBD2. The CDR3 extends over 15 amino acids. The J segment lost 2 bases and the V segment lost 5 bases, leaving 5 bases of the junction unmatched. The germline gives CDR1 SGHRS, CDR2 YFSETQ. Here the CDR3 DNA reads TGCGCCAGCAGTCGGTCTAGCGGGACCTACAATGAGCAGTTCTTC. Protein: CASSRSSGTYNEQFF.

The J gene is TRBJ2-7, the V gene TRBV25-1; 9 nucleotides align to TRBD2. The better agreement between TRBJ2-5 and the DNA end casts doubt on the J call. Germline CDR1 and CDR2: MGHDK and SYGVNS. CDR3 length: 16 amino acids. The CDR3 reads CASSELVAGALGTQYF. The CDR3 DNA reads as TGTGCCAGCAGTGAATTGGTAGCGGGAGCTCTCGGGACCCAGTACTTC.

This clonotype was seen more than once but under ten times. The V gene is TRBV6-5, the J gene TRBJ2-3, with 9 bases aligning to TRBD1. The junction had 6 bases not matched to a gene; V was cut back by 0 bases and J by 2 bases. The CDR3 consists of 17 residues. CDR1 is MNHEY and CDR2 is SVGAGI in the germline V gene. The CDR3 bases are TGTGCCAGCAGTTACTCCGGGACAGGGAGAACCACAGATACGCAGTATTTT. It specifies CASSYSGTGRTTDTQYF.

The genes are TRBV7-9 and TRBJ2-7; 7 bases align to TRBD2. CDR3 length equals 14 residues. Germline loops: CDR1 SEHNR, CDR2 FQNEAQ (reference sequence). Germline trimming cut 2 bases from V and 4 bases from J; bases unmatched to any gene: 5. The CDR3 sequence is CASSLTSGMYEQYF. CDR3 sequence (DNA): TGTGCCAGCAGCTTAACCAGCGGGATGTACGAGCAGTACTTC. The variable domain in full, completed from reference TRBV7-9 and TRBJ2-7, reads DTGVSQNPRHKITKRGQNVTFRCDPISEHNRLYWYRQTLGQGPEFLTYFQNEAQLEKSRLLSDRFSAERPKGSFSTLEIQRTEQGDSAMYLCASSLTSGMYEQYFGPGTRLTVT.

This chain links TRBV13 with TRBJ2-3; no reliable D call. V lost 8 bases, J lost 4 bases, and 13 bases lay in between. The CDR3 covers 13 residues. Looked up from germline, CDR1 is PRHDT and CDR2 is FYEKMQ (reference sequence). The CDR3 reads CASANRFSDTQYF. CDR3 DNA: TGTGCCAGCGCTAATAGGTTTTCAGATACGCAGTATTTT.

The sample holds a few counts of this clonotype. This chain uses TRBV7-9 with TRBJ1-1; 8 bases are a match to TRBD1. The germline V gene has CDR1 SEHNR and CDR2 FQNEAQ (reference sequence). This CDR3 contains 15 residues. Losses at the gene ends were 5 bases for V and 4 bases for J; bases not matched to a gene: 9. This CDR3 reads CASSLGQGGSTEAFF. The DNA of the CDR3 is TGTGCCAGCAGCCTAGGACAGGGTGGAAGCACTGAAGCTTTCTTT.

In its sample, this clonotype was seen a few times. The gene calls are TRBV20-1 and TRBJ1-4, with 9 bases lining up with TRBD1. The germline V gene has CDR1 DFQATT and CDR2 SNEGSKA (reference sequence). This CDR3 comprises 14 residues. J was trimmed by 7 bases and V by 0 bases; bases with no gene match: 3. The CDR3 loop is CSARDRDRAEKLFF. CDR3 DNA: TGCAGTGCTAGAGATCGGGACAGGGCTGAAAAACTGTTTTTT.

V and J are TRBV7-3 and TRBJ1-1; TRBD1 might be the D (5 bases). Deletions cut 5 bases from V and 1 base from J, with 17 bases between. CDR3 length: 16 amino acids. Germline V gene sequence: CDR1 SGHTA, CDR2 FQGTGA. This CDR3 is CASSPRGGRENTEAFF. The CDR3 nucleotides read TGTGCCAGCAGCCCTAGGGGAGGGAGAGAGAACACTGAAGCTTTCTTT. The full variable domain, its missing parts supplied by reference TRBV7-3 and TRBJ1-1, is GAGVSQTPSNKVTEKGKYVELRCDPISGHTALYWYRQSLGQGPEFLIYFQGTGAADDSGLPNDRFFAVRPEGSVSTLKIQRTERGDSAVYLCASSPRGGRENTEAFFGQGTRLTVV.

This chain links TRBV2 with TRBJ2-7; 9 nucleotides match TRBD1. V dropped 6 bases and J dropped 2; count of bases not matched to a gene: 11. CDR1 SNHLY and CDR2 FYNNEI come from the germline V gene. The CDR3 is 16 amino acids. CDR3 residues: CASRADSTGGPYEQYF. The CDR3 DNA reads TGTGCCAGCAGAGCCGACTCGACAGGGGGTCCCTACGAGCAGTACTTC.

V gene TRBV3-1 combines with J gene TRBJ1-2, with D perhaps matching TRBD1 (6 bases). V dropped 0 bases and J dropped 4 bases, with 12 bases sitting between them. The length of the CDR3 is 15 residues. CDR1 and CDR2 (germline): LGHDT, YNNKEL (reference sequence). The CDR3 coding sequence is TGTGCCAGCAGCCAAGATGGGGGGGCCTTCTATGGCTACACCTTC. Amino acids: CASSQDGGAFYGYTF.

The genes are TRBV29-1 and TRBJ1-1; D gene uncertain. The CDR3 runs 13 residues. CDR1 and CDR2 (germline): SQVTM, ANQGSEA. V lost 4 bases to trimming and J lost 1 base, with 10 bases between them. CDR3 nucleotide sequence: TGCAGCGTTGCTCACAAGGAGAACACTGAAGCTTTCTTT. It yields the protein CSVAHKENTEAFF.

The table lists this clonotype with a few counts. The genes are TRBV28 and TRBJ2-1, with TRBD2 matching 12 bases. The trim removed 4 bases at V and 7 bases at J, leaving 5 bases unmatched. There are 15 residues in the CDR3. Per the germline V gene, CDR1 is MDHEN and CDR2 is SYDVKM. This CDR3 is CASSSSGRERNEQFF. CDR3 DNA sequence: TGTGCCAGCAGTTCTAGCGGGAGGGAGAGAAATGAGCAGTTCTTC.

The CDR3 reads CASSFRLGSYNEQFF. The CDR3 coding sequence is TGTGCCAGCAGTTTCAGGTTAGGCTCCTACAATGAGCAGTTCTTC. J is TRBJ2-1 and V is TRBV27; the D is unclear. The V end was cut by 3 bases, the J end by 0 bases, with 9 bases between. The CDR3 contains 15 residues. Germline CDR1 is MNHEY and CDR2 is SMNVEV (reference sequence).

CDR3 protein: CASGDTPGGEQFF. The CDR3 DNA reads TGCGCCAGCGGAGACACTCCAGGCGGTGAGCAGTTCTTC. This chain connects TRBV5-1 to TRBJ2-1; D gene uncertain. The germline CDR1 and CDR2 sequences are SGHRS and YFSETQ. V was shortened by 7 bases and J by 9 bases, with 17 bases between the two germline ends. CDR3 size: 13 residues.

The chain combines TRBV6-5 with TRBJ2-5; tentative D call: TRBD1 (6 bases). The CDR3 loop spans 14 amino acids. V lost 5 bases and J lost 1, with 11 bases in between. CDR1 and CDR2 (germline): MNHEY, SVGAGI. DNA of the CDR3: TGTGCCAGCAGTGCTGGACAGTCCCAAGAGACCCAGTACTTC. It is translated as CASSAGQSQETQYF.

This chain's CDR3 is CASSWGLAGGLSTGELFF. DNA for the CDR3: TGTGCCAGCAGTTGGGGACTAGCGGGAGGATTATCAACCGGGGAGCTGTTTTTT. The rearrangement links TRBV2 to TRBJ2-2, with TRBD2 identical over 15 bases. With 5 bases clipped from V and 5 bases from J, the junction kept 9 bases outside the gene matches. The V gene's germline CDR1 is SNHLY and CDR2 FYNNEI. There are 18 residues in the CDR3. Based on the CDR3 plus reference TRBV2 and TRBJ2-2, the full variable domain is EPEVTQTPSHQVTQMGQEVILRCVPISNHLYFYWYRQILGQKVEFLVSFYNNEISEKSEIFDDQFSVERPDGSNFTLKIRSTKLEDSAMYFCASSWGLAGGLSTGELFFGEGSRLTVL.

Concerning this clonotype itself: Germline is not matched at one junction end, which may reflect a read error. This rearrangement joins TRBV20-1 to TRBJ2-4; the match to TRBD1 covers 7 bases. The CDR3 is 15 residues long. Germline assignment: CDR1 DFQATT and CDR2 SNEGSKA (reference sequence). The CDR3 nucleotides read TGCAATGCTAGCCTTAAGCAGGGGGTCAAAAACATTCAGTACTTC. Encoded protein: CNASLKQGVKNIQYF.

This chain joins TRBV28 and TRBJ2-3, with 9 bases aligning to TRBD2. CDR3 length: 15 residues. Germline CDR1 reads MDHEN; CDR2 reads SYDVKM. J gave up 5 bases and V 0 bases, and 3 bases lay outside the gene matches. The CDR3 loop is CASSLWAGGRDTQYF. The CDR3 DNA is TGTGCCAGCAGTTTATGGGCGGGAGGGAGAGATACGCAGTATTTT.